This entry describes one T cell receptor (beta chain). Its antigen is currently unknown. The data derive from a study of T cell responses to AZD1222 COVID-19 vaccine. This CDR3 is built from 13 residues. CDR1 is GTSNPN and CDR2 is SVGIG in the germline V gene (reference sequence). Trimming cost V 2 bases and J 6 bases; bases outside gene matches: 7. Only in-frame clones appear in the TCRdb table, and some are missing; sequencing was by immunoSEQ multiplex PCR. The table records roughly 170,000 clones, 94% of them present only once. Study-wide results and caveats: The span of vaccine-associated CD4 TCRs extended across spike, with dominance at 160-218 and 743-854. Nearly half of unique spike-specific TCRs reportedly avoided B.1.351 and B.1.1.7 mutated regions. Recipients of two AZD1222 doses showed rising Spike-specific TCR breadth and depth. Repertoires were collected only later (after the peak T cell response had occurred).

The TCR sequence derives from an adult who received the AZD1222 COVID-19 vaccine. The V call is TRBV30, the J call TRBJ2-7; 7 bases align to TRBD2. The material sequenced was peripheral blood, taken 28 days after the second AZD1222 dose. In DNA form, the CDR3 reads TGTGCCTGGAGTAAGGCGGGAGAGGGCGAGCAGTACTTC. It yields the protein CAWSKAGEGEQYF.